These 11 T cell receptor beta chains were sequenced from one sample in a study of OX40 agonist ivuxolimab in advanced cancers. The data were produced by immunoSEQ multiplex PCR, yet TCRdb's version contains in-frame clones alone and is incomplete. The repertoire holds about 61,000 clones, with roughly nine tenths as singletons. The sequenced sample was CD4+ or CD8+ T cells sorted from blood, obtained in a trial of the OX40 agonist ivuxolimab. The receptors derive from an adult with an advanced solid tumor such as melanoma, head and neck, liver or kidney cancer.

The chain combines TRBV5-1 with TRBJ1-2, with 10 bases fitting TRBD1. CDR1 and CDR2 (germline): SGHRS, YFSETQ. The J segment lost 2 bases and the V segment lost 4 bases, leaving 8 bases of the junction unmatched. This CDR3 comprises 16 residues. CDR3 protein: CASSTFGGQGNYGYTF. The DNA of the CDR3 is TGCGCCAGCAGCACATTCGGGGGACAGGGGAACTATGGCTACACCTTC.

A word on this clone: One end of the junction varies from germline; a read error may be responsible. This chain joins TRBV7-9 and TRBJ2-3; maybe TRBD2 (5 bases). The CDR3 has 13 amino acids. CDR1 and CDR2 (germline): SEHNR, FQNEAQ (reference sequence). DNA of the CDR3: TGTGTCAGCAGCTTGTCGCTGGACTCAAAGCAGTATTTT. It translates to CVSSLSLDSKQYF.

V gene TRBV18 combines with J gene TRBJ1-5, with a weak D call TRBD1 (5 bases). With 2 bases removed from V and 4 bases from J, the gap between germline ends came to 12 bases. This CDR3 has 15 residues. Germline assignment: CDR1 KGHSH and CDR2 LQKENI. CDR3 amino acids: CASSPTGRANQPQHF. The CDR3 DNA reads as TGTGCCAGCTCACCAACAGGACGGGCTAATCAGCCCCAGCATTTT.

The chain carries TRBV15 and TRBJ2-7; D not resolved. Looked up from germline, CDR1 is LNHNV and CDR2 is YYDKDF (reference sequence). V was pared by 4 bases and J by 0 bases, with 10 bases between. This CDR3 has 14 residues. The DNA for the CDR3 is TGTGCCACCAGCAAGATAGAAGGCTCCTACGAGCAGTACTTC. Translating gives CATSKIEGSYEQYF.

In its sample, this clone was seen once. The chain couples TRBV4-1 to TRBJ1-5, with D maybe TRBD1 (5 bases). Germline-derived CDR1 and CDR2 are MGHRA and YSYEKL. This CDR3 is built from 15 residues. The V end lost 1 base, the J end lost 3 bases, and 10 bases lay between the germline ends. CDR3 coding DNA: TGCGCCAGCAGCCAAGGCGACAGTCTCAATCAGCCCCAGCATTTT. Its translation: CASSQGDSLNQPQHF.

The CDR3 is CASSVWSYNEQFF. The DNA of the CDR3 is TGTGCCAGCAGCGTTTGGTCCTACAATGAGCAGTTCTTC. The chain carries TRBV2 and TRBJ2-1; D remains ambiguous. The CDR3 extends over 13 amino acids. Trimming took off 6 bases at V and 1 base at J, with 7 bases between the two ends. The germline gives CDR1 SNHLY, CDR2 FYNNEI.

V gene TRBV7-3 combines with J gene TRBJ2-1; 8 bases line up with TRBD2. Trimming took 8 bases from V and 0 from J; bases not matched to a gene: 6. Looked up from germline, CDR1 is SGHTA and CDR2 is FQGTGA. The CDR3 spans 15 residues. Here the CDR3 reads CASRTSPSSYNEQFF. CDR3 coding DNA: TGTGCCAGCCGGACTAGCCCGAGCTCCTACAATGAGCAGTTCTTC.

The chain joins TRBV5-1 to TRBJ1-6; perhaps TRBD1 as D (5 bases). V shed 0 bases and J shed 0 bases, with 13 bases lying between them. Germline V gene sequence: CDR1 SGHRS, CDR2 YFSETQ. The CDR3 is 18 residues long. CDR3 amino acids: CASSLAAGTFSYNSPLHF. The CDR3 DNA reads as TGCGCCAGCAGCTTGGCGGCAGGGACCTTCTCCTATAATTCACCCCTCCACTTT.

The chain employs TRBV11-2 and TRBJ2-5; the D is unclear. Trimming cost V 0 bases and J 5 bases, with 13 bases left between them. Germline CDR1 reads SGHAT; CDR2 reads FQNNGV. The CDR3 loop spans 15 amino acids. The CDR3 region has the DNA TGTGCCAGCAGCTTAGATGTGGGTTTTAGGGAGACCCAGTACTTC. It specifies CASSLDVGFRETQYF. Supplemented by reference TRBV11-2 and TRBJ2-5, the full variable domain reads EAGVAQSPRYKIIEKRQSVAFWCNPISGHATLYWYQQILGQGPKLLIQFQNNGVVDDSQLPKDRFSAERLKGVDSTLKIQPAKLEDSAVYLCASSLDVGFRETQYFGPGTRLLVL.

This clone occurred once. The chain carries TRBV11-2 and TRBJ1-5, with 7 positions matching TRBD1. Germline V gene lookup returns CDR1 SGHAT and CDR2 FQNNGV. CDR3 length equals 15 residues. The V and J ends lost 5 bases and 9 bases, in that order; junction bases with no gene match: 13. In DNA, the CDR3 is TGTGCCAGCAGCACCGGACAGACGCCAGGGGGGCCCCAGCATTTT. This codes for CASSTGQTPGGPQHF. The full variable domain, in which reference TRBV11-2 and TRBJ1-5 provide the parts outside the CDR3, is EAGVAQSPRYKIIEKRQSVAFWCNPISGHATLYWYQQILGQGPKLLIQFQNNGVVDDSQLPKDRFSAERLKGVDSTLKIQPAKLEDSAVYLCASSTGQTPGGPQHFGDGTRLSIL.

The chain has TRBV6-1 and TRBJ2-4; 11 bases line up with TRBD2. The CDR3 sequence is 15 residues long. CDR1 is MNHNS, CDR2 SASEGT, per germline. Trimming removed 3 bases from V and 8 bases from J; junction bases left unmatched: 6. The CDR3 here is CASSEASGGRDIQYF. In nucleotides, the CDR3 is TGTGCCAGCAGTGAGGCTAGCGGGGGGCGGGACATTCAGTACTTC.